What follows are 14 T cell receptor beta chains derived from one specimen sequenced in a study of blood T cells in healthy people across ages. A second roughly 6 to 11 cycle PCR used barcoded and J-beta primers. TCRdb used MiXCR to reprocess the 5' RACE reads, holding one entry per CDR3 protein. The sample consists of some 880,000 distinct CDR3 sequences, 36% of them appearing once. The sequenced material came from blood. All receptors derive from a man younger than 30 in good health.

This clonotype has at least ten counts. The chain joins TRBV7-9 to TRBJ2-7; 9 bases line up with TRBD1. The CDR3 is 15 residues long. Germline V gives CDR1 SEHNR, CDR2 FQNEAQ (reference sequence). With 5 bases clipped from V and 4 bases from J, the junction kept 9 bases outside the gene matches. The CDR3 region is CASSPGQGDLYEQYF. The CDR3 DNA follows: TGTGCCAGCAGCCCGGGACAGGGAGACCTTTACGAGCAGTACTTC.

On this clonotype: Given a much more abundant clone one base away, this may be a read error. The chain combines TRBV12-3 or TRBV12-4 with TRBJ2-1, with 11 bases aligning to TRBD2. The CDR3 consists of 16 residues. CDR3 DNA: TGTGCCAGCAGTCCAATAGCGGGGGGGTCCTACGATGAGCAGTTCTTC. This gives the protein CASSPIAGGSYDEQFF.

V is TRBV27 and J is TRBJ1-1, with D unresolved. The CDR3 sequence is 13 residues long. The ends were cut back, 2 bases at V and 9 bases at J, with 13 bases in the middle. Germline CDR1 reads MNHEY; CDR2 reads SMNVEV (reference sequence). This chain's CDR3 is CASSLRLDGQAFF. In nucleotides, the CDR3 is TGTGCCAGCAGTTTACGATTGGACGGCCAAGCTTTCTTT.

The sample holds a few counts of this clonotype. V is TRBV20-1 and J is TRBJ2-1; D is perhaps TRBD2 (6 bases). Per the germline V gene, CDR1 is DFQATT and CDR2 is SNEGSKA (reference sequence). CDR3 length equals 14 residues. The V end was cut by 6 bases, the J end by 8 bases, with 20 bases between. The DNA of the CDR3 is TGCAGTGCCCCCCCGCGGGGCCCATCGGATGAGCAGTTCTTC. Amino acid sequence: CSAPPRGPSDEQFF.

The gene calls are TRBV25-1 and TRBJ2-7; no clear D. There are 13 residues in the CDR3. CDR1 is MGHDK, CDR2 SYGVNS, per germline. Deletions cut 5 bases from V and 5 bases from J, with 13 bases between. The DNA for the CDR3 is TGTGCCAGCAGTCGGATGGGTTCTGACGAGCAGTACTTC. Encoded protein: CASSRMGSDEQYF.

In its sample, this clonotype was seen a few times. The chain carries TRBV10-3 and TRBJ1-2, with D possibly matching TRBD1 (5 bases). CDR1 ENHRY and CDR2 SYGVKD come from the germline V gene. This CDR3 region has 15 residues. Trimming took 3 bases from V and 0 from J, leaving 11 bases between them. The CDR3: CAISEQDGANYGYTF. The CDR3 DNA reads TGTGCCATCAGTGAACAGGACGGTGCTAACTATGGCTACACCTTC.

The chain uses TRBV5-1 and TRBJ1-3; D is unclear. Germline CDR1 is SGHRS and CDR2 is YFSETQ. V was shortened by 4 bases and J by 4 bases, with 9 bases between the two germline ends. CDR3 length: 13 residues. This chain's CDR3 is CASSGGSGNTIYF. The CDR3, as DNA: TGCGCCAGCAGCGGAGGGTCGGGAAACACCATATATTTT.

The chain links TRBV2 to TRBJ1-5, with 8 bases that match TRBD1. With 4 bases clipped from V and 5 bases from J, the junction kept 4 bases outside the gene matches. This CDR3 contains 14 residues. Germline CDR1 reads SNHLY; CDR2 reads FYNNEI. The CDR3 DNA reads as TGTGCCAGCAGTGCAGGACAGGGATATCAGCCCCAGCATTTT. It specifies CASSAGQGYQPQHF. Complete variable domain (other parts from reference TRBV2 and TRBJ1-5): EPEVTQTPSHQVTQMGQEVILRCVPISNHLYFYWYRQILGQKVEFLVSFYNNEISEKSEIFDDQFSVERPDGSNFTLKIRSTKLEDSAMYFCASSAGQGYQPQHFGDGTRLSIL.

This clonotype showed up just a few times. V gene TRBV7-9 combines with J gene TRBJ2-3; perhaps TRBD1 as D (5 bases). Trimming cost V 8 bases and J 0 bases, with 15 bases left between them. CDR1 is SEHNR and CDR2 is FQNEAQ in the germline V gene (reference sequence). The CDR3 is made up of 15 amino acids. This chain's CDR3 is CASSSNQGSTDTQYF. As DNA, the CDR3 is TGTGCCAGCTCCTCCAATCAGGGTAGCACAGATACGCAGTATTTT. Supplemented by reference TRBV7-9 and TRBJ2-3, the full variable domain reads DTGVSQNPRHKITKRGQNVTFRCDPISEHNRLYWYRQTLGQGPEFLTYFQNEAQLEKSRLLSDRFSAERPKGSFSTLEIQRTEQGDSAMYLCASSSNQGSTDTQYFGPGTRLTVL.

V and J are TRBV12-3 or TRBV12-4 and TRBJ2-1, with 10 bases identical to TRBD1. The CDR3 is made up of 15 amino acids. The J segment lost 8 bases and the V segment lost 8 bases, leaving 12 bases of the junction unmatched. The chain's CDR3 is CASQQRGQGRHEQFF. Written as DNA, the CDR3 is TGTGCCAGCCAGCAAAGGGGACAGGGGAGGCATGAGCAGTTCTTC.

The chain employs TRBV5-4 and TRBJ2-1, with TRBD1 identical over 7 bases. The J call may be wrong; the DNA end is better matched by TRBJ2-7. The CDR3 spans 16 residues. Germline V lookup: CDR1 SGHNT, CDR2 YYREEE (reference sequence). CDR3 nucleotide sequence: TGTGCCAGCAGCTTGGCCGGGACAGTACCCTACAATGAGCAGTACTTC. Translation gives CASSLAGTVPYNEQYF.

This clonotype was detected a few times. V is TRBV27 and J is TRBJ1-2; 7 positions agree with TRBD1. The J segment lost 0 bases and the V segment lost 4 bases, leaving 14 bases of the junction unmatched. In germline, CDR1 is MNHEY, CDR2 SMNVEV (reference sequence). The CDR3 extends over 18 amino acids. CDR3 coding DNA: TGTGCCAGCAGTTACCGACAGGGAAGACCCTCTGCTAACTATGGCTACACCTTC. Translation: CASSYRQGRPSANYGYTF.

The genes are TRBV20-1 and TRBJ2-3; 7 bases match TRBD1. V was clipped by 4 bases and J by 0 bases; unmatched bases: 7. The CDR3 is 15 amino acids. Germline CDR1 and CDR2: DFQATT and SNEGSKA (reference sequence). The CDR3: CSATHGQDSTDTQYF. CDR3 DNA: TGCAGTGCTACACATGGACAGGACAGCACAGATACGCAGTATTTT.

Ten or more counts support this clonotype. The chain combines TRBV9 with TRBJ2-7; D is tentatively TRBD1 or TRBD2 (5 bases each). The CDR3 covers 18 residues. Between the trimmed V and J ends, which lost 0 bases and 2 bases, there was a span of 21 bases. Germline CDR1 SGDLS, CDR2 YYNGEE. The CDR3 bases are TGTGCCAGCAGCGTAGGTCAGGGCGCTAGCTCGGTCCCCTACGAGCAGTACTTC. Protein sequence: CASSVGQGASSVPYEQYF. The whole variable domain, remainder taken from reference TRBV9 and TRBJ2-7, is DSGVTQTPKHLITATGQRVTLRCSPRSGDLSVYWYQQSLDQGLQFLIQYYNGEERAKGNILERFSAQQFPDLHSELNLSSLELGDSALYFCASSVGQGASSVPYEQYFGPGTRLTVT.